Below, one T cell receptor beta chain is given with its context. What it binds is not known. The time point denotes: week 47, end of study. Doses consisted of 300 ug of mutant IDH1 20-mer peptide each, paired with topical imiquimod. These data originate in a study of a mutant IDH1 vaccine in newly diagnosed glioma. This table comes from immunoSEQ multiplex PCR, and its TCRdb copy is limited to in-frame clones, with some not included. This table holds approximately 50,000 clones, less than 85% found once. Whole-study results and caveats: Immune responses induced by vaccination arose in 93.3% of the patients.

The CDR3 is made up of 13 amino acids. V shed 4 bases and J shed 8 bases, with 13 bases lying between them. Germline values: CDR1 SGHRS, CDR2 YFSETQ. This clonotype was obtained from a woman aged 40 to 50 with glioma. Some clones in this sample may be carry-over from other donors' samples. The chain recombines TRBV5-1 with TRBJ2-1; D may match TRBD1 or TRBD2 (5 bases each). The sequences come from PBMCs, collected from a glioma patient whose treatment included an IDH1 peptide vaccine. CDR3 coding DNA: TGCGCCAGCAGCAAACCAGGGAGCGATGAGCAGTTCTTC. Translation gives CASSKPGSDEQFF.